The 15 T cell receptor beta chains in this list originate from one sample, sequenced in a study of T cell responses to AZD1222 COVID-19 vaccine. Clones were sequenced by immunoSEQ multiplex PCR, and TCRdb holds only the in-frame ones, with some missing. In the table there are 70,000 or so clones, around 87% of which are singletons. Material: peripheral blood, obtained on day 0 of AZD1222 vaccination. The receptors were gathered from an adult in good health.

This clone was seen just once. The CDR3 DNA reads as TGTGCCAGCAGCTTAGCGAGGGGACAGGGCAATCAGCCCCAGCATTTT. Amino acid sequence: CASSLARGQGNQPQHF. V is TRBV7-8 and J is TRBJ1-5; 8 nucleotides line up with TRBD1. V lost 0 bases, J lost 2 bases, and 3 bases stayed unmatched. Germline CDR1 reads SGHVS; CDR2 reads FQNEAQ. The CDR3 loop spans 16 amino acids.

V and J are TRBV7-9 and TRBJ1-1, with 7 bases identical to TRBD1. CDR1 is SEHNR, CDR2 FQNEAQ, per germline (reference sequence). V dropped 4 bases and J dropped 5; count of bases not matched to a gene: 10. This CDR3 has 15 amino acids. The CDR3 is CASSSEGARGTEAFF. The CDR3 nucleotides are TGTGCCAGCAGCTCTGAGGGGGCGCGTGGAACTGAAGCTTTCTTT.

The chain joins TRBV19 to TRBJ2-3; D gene unclear. Germline loops: CDR1 LNHDA, CDR2 SQIVND (reference sequence). V was shortened by 4 bases and J by 3 bases, with 8 bases between the two germline ends. This CDR3 comprises 13 residues. Here the CDR3 reads CASSTLFTDTQYF. The CDR3 nucleotides are TGTGCCAGTAGTACCCTTTTTACAGATACGCAGTATTTT.

The chain has TRBV4-3 and TRBJ1-3; no clear D. The V and J ends lost 0 bases and 0 bases respectively, with 12 bases between them. The CDR3 runs 17 residues. CDR1 and CDR2 from the germline V gene are LGHNA and YSLEER. DNA of the CDR3: TGCGCCAGCAGCCAAGATATAGTGAGCTTCTCTGGAAACACCATATATTTT. Amino acids: CASSQDIVSFSGNTIYF.

The genes are TRBV30 and TRBJ2-2; D is perhaps TRBD2 (6 bases). The CDR3 covers 11 residues. Germline-derived CDR1 and CDR2 are GTSNPN and SVGIG (reference sequence). V was trimmed by 5 bases and J by 7 bases, leaving 8 bases between them. The DNA for the CDR3 is TGTGCCTGGGGGGGGAACGGGGAGCTGTTTTTT. This encodes CAWGGNGELFF.

This chain joins TRBV2 and TRBJ2-5, with 16 bases that match TRBD2. J was trimmed by 12 bases and V by 9 bases; bases with no gene match: 4. Looked up from germline, CDR1 is SNHLY and CDR2 is FYNNEI. The CDR3 extends over 12 amino acids. As DNA, the CDR3 is TGTGCCAGAGGGACTAGCGGGGGGGCAAAGTACTTC. The encoded protein is CARGTSGGAKYF.

The chain joins TRBV11-2 to TRBJ2-2; D is undetermined. This CDR3 contains 18 residues. The germline V gene encodes CDR1 SGHAT and CDR2 FQNNGV. The V gene lost 0 bases and the J gene lost 1 base, with 15 bases spanning the gap. The CDR3 DNA follows: TGTGCCAGCAGCTTAGATCCCCCGAGGCCAGGGAACACCGGGGAGCTGTTTTTT. It is translated as CASSLDPPRPGNTGELFF.

This clone turned up a few times. The rearrangement links TRBV19 to TRBJ1-1; TRBD1 is a possible D gene (5 bases). Trimming took 5 bases from V and 6 from J, leaving 13 bases between them. In germline, CDR1 is LNHDA, CDR2 SQIVND (reference sequence). The CDR3 sequence is 13 residues long. CDR3 region: CASSLDGAAEAFF. Written as DNA, the CDR3 is TGTGCCAGTAGTCTTGACGGGGCCGCTGAAGCTTTCTTT.

The chain recombines TRBV3-1 (or the pseudogene TRBV3-2) with TRBJ2-5; 10 bases fit TRBD2. V gave up 4 bases and J gave up 2 bases; unmatched junction bases: 7. Germline CDR1 reads LGHDT; CDR2 reads YNNKEL (reference sequence). The CDR3 length is 16 residues. Written as DNA, the CDR3 is TGTGCCAGCAGCCTTCGGACTAGCGGACCGCAAGAGACCCAGTACTTC. It codes for CASSLRTSGPQETQYF.

V and J are TRBV19 and TRBJ1-5; D is undetermined. The CDR3 length is 15 residues. Trimming left V 3 bases short and J 4 bases short, with 13 bases between. Germline CDR1 and CDR2: LNHDA and SQIVND (reference sequence). The CDR3 region has the DNA TGTGCCAGTAGTATCGGCCGTTCGAGGAATCAGCCCCAGCATTTT. Translated: CASSIGRSRNQPQHF.

The chain uses TRBV3-1 (or the pseudogene TRBV3-2) and TRBJ2-3, with 9 bases aligning to TRBD2. This CDR3 has 16 residues. Germline lookup yields CDR1 LGHDT and CDR2 YNNKEL (reference sequence). Trimming took 1 base from V and 5 from J; bases not matched to a gene: 7. Here the CDR3 reads CASSQGGGGAQDTQYF. The CDR3 DNA reads as TGTGCCAGCAGCCAAGGAGGCGGGGGGGCCCAAGATACGCAGTATTTT.

The chain has TRBV5-4 and TRBJ1-2; no reliable D call. Germline V gene sequence: CDR1 SGHNT, CDR2 YYREEE (reference sequence). The CDR3 sequence is 13 residues long. V was cut by 1 base and J by 4 bases, with 8 bases left in between. The CDR3 spells CASSLPGTYGYTF. CDR3 in DNA: TGTGCCAGCAGCTTGCCGGGAACCTATGGCTACACCTTC.

V gene TRBV7-2 combines with J gene TRBJ2-7, with D unclear. The CDR3 runs 14 residues. V lost 5 bases to trimming and J lost 2 bases, with 13 bases between them. Germline assignment: CDR1 SGHTA and CDR2 FQGNSA. The chain's CDR3 is CASSVDWGTYEQYF. The CDR3 DNA sequence: TGTGCCAGCAGCGTAGACTGGGGAACCTACGAGCAGTACTTC.

The chain recombines TRBV6-5 with TRBJ2-2; TRBD2 aligns across 10 bases. The germline V gene has CDR1 MNHEY and CDR2 SVGAGI. Trimming cost V 5 bases and J 4 bases; bases outside gene matches: 1. This CDR3 is built from 14 residues. The CDR3 sequence is CASSSGGATGELFF. The CDR3 bases are TGTGCCAGCAGTAGCGGGGGGGCCACCGGGGAGCTGTTTTTT.

The genes are TRBV10-3 and TRBJ2-1; D unresolved. The CDR3 is 11 amino acids. From germline, CDR1 is ENHRY and CDR2 SYGVKD. The V gene lost 4 bases and the J gene lost 9 bases, with 7 bases spanning the gap. The CDR3 DNA sequence: TGTGCCATCAGTGGAAGTAGTGAGCAGTTCTTC. Amino acids: CAISGSSEQFF.